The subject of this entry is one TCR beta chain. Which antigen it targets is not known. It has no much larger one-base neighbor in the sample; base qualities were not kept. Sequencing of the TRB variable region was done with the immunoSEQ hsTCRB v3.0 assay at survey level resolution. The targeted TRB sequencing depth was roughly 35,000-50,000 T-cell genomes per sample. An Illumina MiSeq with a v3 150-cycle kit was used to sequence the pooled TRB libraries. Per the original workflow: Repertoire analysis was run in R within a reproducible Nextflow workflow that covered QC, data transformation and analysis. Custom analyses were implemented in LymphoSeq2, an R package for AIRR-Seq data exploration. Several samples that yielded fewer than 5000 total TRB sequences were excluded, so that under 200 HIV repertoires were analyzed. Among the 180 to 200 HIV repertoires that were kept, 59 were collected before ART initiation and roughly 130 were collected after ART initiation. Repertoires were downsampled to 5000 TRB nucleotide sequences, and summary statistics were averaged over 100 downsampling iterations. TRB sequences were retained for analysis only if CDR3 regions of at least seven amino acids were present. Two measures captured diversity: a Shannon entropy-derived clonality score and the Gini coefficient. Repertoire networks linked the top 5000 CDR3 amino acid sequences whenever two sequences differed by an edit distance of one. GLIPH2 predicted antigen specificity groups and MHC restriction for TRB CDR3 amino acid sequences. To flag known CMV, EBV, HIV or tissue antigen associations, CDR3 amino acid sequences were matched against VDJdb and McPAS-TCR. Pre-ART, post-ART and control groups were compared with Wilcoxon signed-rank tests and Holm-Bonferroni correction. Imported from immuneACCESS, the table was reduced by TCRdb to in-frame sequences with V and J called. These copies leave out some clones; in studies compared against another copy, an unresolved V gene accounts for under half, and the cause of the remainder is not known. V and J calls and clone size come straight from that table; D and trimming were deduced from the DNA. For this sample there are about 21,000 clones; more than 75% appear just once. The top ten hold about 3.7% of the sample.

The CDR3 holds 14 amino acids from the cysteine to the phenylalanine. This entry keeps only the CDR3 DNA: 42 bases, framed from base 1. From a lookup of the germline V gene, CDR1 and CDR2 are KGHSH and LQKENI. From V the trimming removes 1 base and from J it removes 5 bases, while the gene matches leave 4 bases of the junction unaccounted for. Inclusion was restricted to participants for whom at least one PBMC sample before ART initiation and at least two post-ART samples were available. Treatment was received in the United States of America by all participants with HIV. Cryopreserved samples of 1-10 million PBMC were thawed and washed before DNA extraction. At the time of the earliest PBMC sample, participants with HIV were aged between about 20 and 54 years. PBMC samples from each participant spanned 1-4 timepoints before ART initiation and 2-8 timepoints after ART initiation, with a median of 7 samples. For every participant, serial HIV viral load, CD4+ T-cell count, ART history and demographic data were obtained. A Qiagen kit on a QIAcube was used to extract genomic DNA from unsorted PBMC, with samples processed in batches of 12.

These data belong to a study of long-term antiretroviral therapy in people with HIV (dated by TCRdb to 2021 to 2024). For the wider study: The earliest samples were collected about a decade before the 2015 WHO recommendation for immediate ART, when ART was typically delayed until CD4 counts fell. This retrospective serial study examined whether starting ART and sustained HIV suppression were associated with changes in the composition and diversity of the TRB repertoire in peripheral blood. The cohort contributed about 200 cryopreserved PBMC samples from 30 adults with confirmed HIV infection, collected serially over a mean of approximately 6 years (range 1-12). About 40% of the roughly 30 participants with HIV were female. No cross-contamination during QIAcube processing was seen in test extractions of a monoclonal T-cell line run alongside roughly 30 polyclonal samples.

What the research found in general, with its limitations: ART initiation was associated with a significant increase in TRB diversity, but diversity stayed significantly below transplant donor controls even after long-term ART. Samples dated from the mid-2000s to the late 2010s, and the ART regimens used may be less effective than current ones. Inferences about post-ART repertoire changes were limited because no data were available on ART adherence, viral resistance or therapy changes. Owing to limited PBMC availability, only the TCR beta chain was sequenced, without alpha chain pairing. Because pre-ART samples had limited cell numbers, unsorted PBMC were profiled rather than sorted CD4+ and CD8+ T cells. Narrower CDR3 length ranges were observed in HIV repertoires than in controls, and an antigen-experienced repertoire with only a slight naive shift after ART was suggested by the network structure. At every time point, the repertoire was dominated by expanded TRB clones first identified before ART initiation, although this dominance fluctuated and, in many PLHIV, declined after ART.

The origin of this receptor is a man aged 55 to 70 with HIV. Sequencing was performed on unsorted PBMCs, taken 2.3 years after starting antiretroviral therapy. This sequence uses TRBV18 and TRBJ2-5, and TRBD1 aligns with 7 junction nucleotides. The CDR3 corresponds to CASSPRTGAETQYF. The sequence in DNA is TGTGCCAGCTCACCACGAACAGGGGCCGAGACCCAGTACTTC.